This TCR beta chain was captured in a study of T cells after yellow fever vaccination. Study overall: SMART-Seq v4 Ultra Low Input served to prepare low-cell-number fractions.

By 5'RACE template switching, TCR cDNA was produced, with a universal primer site and UMIs added in the process. Via MiXCR, TCRdb re-called the 5' RACE reads, giving one row per CDR3 protein. The sample lists 70,000 to 80,000 distinct CDR3 sequences, around 7.9% seen once, with roughly 30% in the top ten. Germline CDR1 and CDR2: MNHEY and SVGEGT. Trimming took 6 bases from V and 4 from J; bases not matched to a gene: 7. The length of the CDR3 is 15 residues. Findings and limits, study-wide: Abundant bulk-derived clonotypes could contaminate FACS-sorted repertoires. Subsequent booster samples again held most clones from primary vaccination (just under 98% CD4, 85% to 90% CD8).

This clonotype was observed at least ten times. What it recognizes is unknown. The chain links TRBV6-2 or TRBV6-3 to TRBJ2-3; 10 positions agree with TRBD2. Sequenced material: CD8+ T cells sorted from PBMCs, taken 10 to 11 days after the first yellow fever vaccination. This TCR was recovered from a man between 18 and 35 years old who received the YFV17D yellow fever vaccine. The DNA of the CDR3 is TGTGCCAGCAGATCGAGCGGGGGGGCTTCAGATACGCAGTATTTT. Translation: CASRSSGGASDTQYF.